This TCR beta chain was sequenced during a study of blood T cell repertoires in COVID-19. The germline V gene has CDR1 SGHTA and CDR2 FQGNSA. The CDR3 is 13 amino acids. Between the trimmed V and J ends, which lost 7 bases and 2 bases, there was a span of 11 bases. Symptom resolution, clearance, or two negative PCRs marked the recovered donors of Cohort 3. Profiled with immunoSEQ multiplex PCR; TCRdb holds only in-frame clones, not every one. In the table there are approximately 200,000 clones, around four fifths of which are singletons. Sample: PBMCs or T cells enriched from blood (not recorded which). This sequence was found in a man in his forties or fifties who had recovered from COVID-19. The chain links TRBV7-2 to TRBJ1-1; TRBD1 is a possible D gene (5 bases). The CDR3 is CASMIDRNTEAFF. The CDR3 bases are TGTGCCAGCATGATCGACAGAAACACTGAAGCTTTCTTT.